The 20 T cell receptor beta chains in this list originate from one sample, sequenced in a study of blood T cell repertoires in COVID-19. Clones were read by immunoSEQ multiplex PCR, and TCRdb kept only the in-frame ones, dropping some. Altogether some 180,000 clones are present, approximately 82% being singletons, with the ten largest covering approximately 13%. The sample was peripheral blood. The receptors stem from a human donor in a cohort sampled during active COVID-19.

The gene calls are TRBV3-1 (or the pseudogene TRBV3-2) and TRBJ1-6; the D is unclear. The CDR3 consists of 16 residues. V was clipped by 4 bases and J by 6 bases, with 16 bases between them. Germline V gives CDR1 LGHDT, CDR2 YNNKEL (reference sequence). The CDR3 spells CASSRGGPVGNSPLHF. The CDR3 DNA reads TGTGCCAGCAGCCGCGGCGGGCCCGTAGGTAATTCACCCCTCCACTTT.

V and J are TRBV19 and TRBJ1-5; D unresolved. Germline values: CDR1 LNHDA, CDR2 SQIVND (reference sequence). V was shortened by 6 bases and J by 6 bases, with 15 bases between the two germline ends. This CDR3 region has 14 residues. The CDR3 here is CASRRRGGSQPQHF. The CDR3 DNA sequence: TGTGCCAGTAGAAGACGGGGAGGTAGTCAGCCCCAGCATTTT.

This clone was counted a few times. The same CDR3 arises from other DNA sequences in this sample as well. CDR3 loop: CASSLTGYEQYF. CDR3 bases: TGTGCCAGCAGCCTTACTGGCTACGAGCAGTACTTC. V is TRBV7-9 and J is TRBJ2-7; D uncertain. The V and J ends lost 5 bases and 3 bases respectively, with 8 bases between them. The CDR3 is 12 residues long. From germline, CDR1 is SEHNR and CDR2 FQNEAQ (reference sequence).

The chain couples TRBV5-5 to TRBJ1-2; no definite D call. Trimming stripped 4 bases from V and 0 bases from J, with 16 bases between. CDR1 is SGHKS, CDR2 YYEKEE, per germline (reference sequence). The CDR3 spans 16 residues. CDR3 protein: CASSALSYRTNYGYTF. CDR3 nucleotides: TGTGCCAGCAGCGCGCTTTCGTACAGAACTAACTATGGCTACACCTTC.

This clone was detected only once. The chain links TRBV11-2 to TRBJ2-1, with D perhaps TRBD2 (5 bases). Germline V gene data show CDR1 as SGHAT and CDR2 as FQNNGV. V was pared by 5 bases and J by 12 bases, with 8 bases between. This CDR3 has 10 residues. This CDR3 reads CASSLRGQFF. Written as DNA, the CDR3 is TGTGCCAGCAGCCTCCGGGGGCAGTTCTTC. Full variable domain (outside the CDR3, taken from reference TRBV11-2 and TRBJ2-1): EAGVAQSPRYKIIEKRQSVAFWCNPISGHATLYWYQQILGQGPKLLIQFQNNGVVDDSQLPKDRFSAERLKGVDSTLKIQPAKLEDSAVYLCASSLRGQFFGPGTRLTVL.

The chain has TRBV7-9 and TRBJ1-5, with 9 bases that match TRBD1. The V gene's germline CDR1 is SEHNR and CDR2 FQNEAQ (reference sequence). The trim removed 1 base at V and 13 bases at J, leaving 11 bases unmatched. This CDR3 contains 15 residues. For the CDR3, the DNA is TGTGCCAGCAGCTTAGAAACAGGGGGCCCGAGCAATCAGCATTTT. Translation gives CASSLETGGPSNQHF.

This CDR3 reads CASSLWLRELPPSYEQYF. Here the CDR3 DNA reads TGTGCCAGCAGCTTATGGTTGCGGGAGCTACCCCCCTCCTACGAGCAGTACTTC. The chain combines TRBV7-2 with TRBJ2-7; TRBD2 agrees at 7 bases. This CDR3 spans 18 amino acids. Germline V gene data show CDR1 as SGHTA and CDR2 as FQGNSA. J gave up 0 bases and V 2 bases, and 13 bases lay outside the gene matches. The complete variable domain, with remaining parts taken from reference TRBV7-2 and TRBJ2-7, reads GAGVSQSPSNKVTEKGKDVELRCDPISGHTALYWYRQSLGQGLEFLIYFQGNSAPDKSGLPSDRFSAERTGGSVSTLTIQRTQQEDSAVYLCASSLWLRELPPSYEQYFGPGTRLTVT.

This clone was seen once. The chain has TRBV10-3 and TRBJ2-7, with D perhaps matching TRBD1 (6 bases). From germline, CDR1 is ENHRY and CDR2 SYGVKD. V lost 10 bases and J lost 2, with 12 bases in between. The CDR3 consists of 12 residues. The CDR3 region has the DNA TGTGCCAACGGACAGTTTCCCTACGAGCAGTACTTC. It encodes CANGQFPYEQYF.

This chain joins TRBV19 and TRBJ1-5; TRBD1 might be the D (6 bases). V shed 9 bases and J shed 6 bases, with 24 bases lying between them. This CDR3 comprises 16 residues. Germline CDR1 LNHDA, CDR2 SQIVND (reference sequence). The CDR3 loop is CARLIGGRVGPQPQHF. CDR3 in DNA: TGTGCCAGACTTATAGGGGGTAGGGTAGGGCCTCAGCCCCAGCATTTT.

The chain is built from TRBV15 and TRBJ2-1; TRBD1 might be the D (5 bases). With 11 bases removed from V and 3 bases from J, the gap between germline ends came to 11 bases. The germline CDR1 and CDR2 sequences are LNHNV and YYDKDF (reference sequence). CDR3 size: 12 residues. The CDR3 DNA reads as TGTGCCTTTGGCAGGGACTACAATGAGCAGTTCTTC. This codes for CAFGRDYNEQFF.

The chain uses TRBV7-8 and TRBJ2-3; D is unclear. Trimming cost V 0 bases and J 4 bases, with 8 bases left between them. Germline lookup yields CDR1 SGHVS and CDR2 FQNEAQ. The length of the CDR3 is 14 residues. The CDR3 here is CASSLAAPSDTQYF. The CDR3 region has the DNA TGTGCCAGCAGCTTAGCGGCCCCATCAGATACGCAGTATTTT. Filled out from reference TRBV7-8 and TRBJ2-3, the complete variable domain reads GAGVSQSPRYKVAKRGQDVALRCDPISGHVSLFWYQQALGQGPEFLTYFQNEAQLDKSGLPSDRFFAERPEGSVSTLKIQRTQQEDSAVYLCASSLAAPSDTQYFGPGTRLTVL.

The rearrangement joins TRBV19 to TRBJ1-1, with D possibly being TRBD1 (5 bases). Germline lookup yields CDR1 LNHDA and CDR2 SQIVND (reference sequence). The V and J ends lost 1 base and 6 bases respectively, with 15 bases between them. The CDR3 length is 15 residues. CDR3 DNA: TGTGCCAGTAGTATAGCCAGGAGGGGTCTGGCTGAAGCTTTCTTT. Translated, it gives CASSIARRGLAEAFF.

This clone was observed once. V gene TRBV7-2 combines with J gene TRBJ2-1; tentative D call: TRBD2 (5 bases). The CDR3 sequence is 18 residues long. Germline V CDR1 and CDR2: SGHTA, FQGNSA. V was shortened by 5 bases and J by 4 bases, with 24 bases between the two germline ends. Written as DNA, the CDR3 is TGTGCCAGCAGCCCGCCCGCTCCCGTGAGGGCACTTTACAATGAGCAGTTCTTC. Translating it yields CASSPPAPVRALYNEQFF.

The chain joins TRBV7-2 to TRBJ1-2; 8 positions agree with TRBD1. The CDR3 runs 13 residues. The germline V gene encodes CDR1 SGHTA and CDR2 FQGNSA. V shed 5 bases and J 8 bases; nucleotides not matched to a gene: 7. CDR3 nucleotide sequence: TGTGCCAGCAGCCAATGGGGACAGGCGGGCTACACCTTC. The encoded protein is CASSQWGQAGYTF.

This rearrangement joins TRBV5-4 to TRBJ2-1; no definite D call. V gave up 0 bases and J gave up 3 bases, with 10 bases separating them. This CDR3 has 15 amino acids. The germline V gene has CDR1 SGHNT and CDR2 YYREEE (reference sequence). For the CDR3, the DNA is TGTGCCAGCAGCTTGGCCCTAGTTGGCTACAATGAGCAGTTCTTC. This codes for CASSLALVGYNEQFF.

The chain employs TRBV28 and TRBJ2-7; no firm D call. The germline V and J ends were trimmed by 5 bases and 6 bases, with 8 bases remaining between them. The CDR3 runs 11 residues. Germline V gene data show CDR1 as MDHEN and CDR2 as SYDVKM. This CDR3 is CASSLRSEQYF. CDR3 DNA sequence: TGTGCCAGCAGTCTGCGTTCCGAGCAGTACTTC.

The CDR3 protein is CSVSGTSYTDTQYF. CDR3 nucleotides: TGCAGCGTGAGCGGGACTTCCTACACAGATACGCAGTATTTT. The J gene is TRBJ2-3, the V gene TRBV29-1, with 7 bases identical to TRBD2. The CDR3 totals 14 residues. Germline CDR1 reads SQVTM; CDR2 reads ANQGSEA. After removal of 6 bases from V and 2 bases from J, the junction contained 8 bases not matched to a gene.

This chain links TRBV24-1 with TRBJ2-3; 13 bases are shared with TRBD2. The length of the CDR3 is 18 residues. Germline trimming cut 9 bases from V and 3 bases from J; bases unmatched to any gene: 14. The germline gives CDR1 KGHDR, CDR2 SFDVKD. CDR3 sequence: CATPLTSGRACKTDTQYF. The CDR3 region has the DNA TGTGCCACCCCCCTTACTAGCGGGAGGGCCTGTAAAACAGATACGCAGTATTTT.

The genes are TRBV25-1 and TRBJ2-2; 7 bases fit TRBD1. V lost 3 bases and J lost 6; bases outside the gene matches: 7. CDR1 is MGHDK, CDR2 SYGVNS, per germline. This CDR3 comprises 15 residues. CDR3 nucleotides: TGTGCCAGCAGTGAGGTGGACAGGTGGGCCGGGGAGCTGTTTTTT. This gives the protein CASSEVDRWAGELFF.

The CDR3 reads CASSRQGKETQYF. CDR3 nucleotide sequence: TGTGCCAGCAGTAGACAGGGTAAAGAGACCCAGTACTTC. The V call is TRBV2, the J call TRBJ2-5; the match to TRBD1 covers 7 bases. V dropped 5 bases and J dropped 3; count of bases not matched to a gene: 3. CDR1 is SNHLY, CDR2 FYNNEI, per germline. The CDR3 totals 13 residues.